This TCR beta chain was captured in a study of vaccination and CD4 T cells after COVID-19. The CDR3 length is 14 residues. V was clipped by 5 bases and J by 3 bases, with 11 bases between them. The germline V gene has CDR1 SGHTA and CDR2 FQGNSA. Treatment denoted: roughly 10-day PBMC culture with coronavirus spike peptide pools or control peptides (ViraFEST assay). Researchers used the Oncomine TCR Beta short-read assay to sequence DNA from cultured CD4+ T cells. Each CDR3 protein gets one entry after TCRdb re-called the PCR reads with MiXCR. The table has 15,000 to 20,000 distinct CDR3 sequences, more than 45% seen once. Regarding this clonotype: What it binds is unknown.

V and J are TRBV7-2 and TRBJ1-5; possible D gene TRBD1, 5 bases. The TCR was taken from a human donor who had recovered from COVID-19. Material: CD4+ T cells from blood, cultured in vitro. The chain's CDR3 is CASSLRQNNQPQHF. In DNA, the CDR3 is TGTGCCAGCAGCCTTCGACAGAACAATCAGCCCCAGCATTTT. Variable domain in full (rest from reference TRBV7-2 and TRBJ1-5): GAGVSQSPSNKVTEKGKDVELRCDPISGHTALYWYRQSLGQGLEFLIYFQGNSAPDKSGLPSDRFSAERTGGSVSTLTIQRTQQEDSAVYLCASSLRQNNQPQHFGDGTRLSIL.